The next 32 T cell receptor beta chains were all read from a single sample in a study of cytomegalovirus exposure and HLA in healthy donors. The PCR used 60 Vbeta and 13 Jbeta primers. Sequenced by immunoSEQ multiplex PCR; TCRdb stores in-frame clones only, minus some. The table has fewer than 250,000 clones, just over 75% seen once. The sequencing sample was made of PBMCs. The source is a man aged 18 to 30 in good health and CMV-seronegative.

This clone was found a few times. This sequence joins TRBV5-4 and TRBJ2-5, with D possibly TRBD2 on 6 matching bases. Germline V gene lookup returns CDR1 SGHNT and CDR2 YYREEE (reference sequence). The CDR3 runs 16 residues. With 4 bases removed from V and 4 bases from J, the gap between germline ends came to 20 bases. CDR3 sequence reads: CASSRFLGEARETQYF. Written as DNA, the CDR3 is TGTGCCAGCAGCCGGTTTTTGGGGGAGGCCCGAGAGACCCAGTACTTC.

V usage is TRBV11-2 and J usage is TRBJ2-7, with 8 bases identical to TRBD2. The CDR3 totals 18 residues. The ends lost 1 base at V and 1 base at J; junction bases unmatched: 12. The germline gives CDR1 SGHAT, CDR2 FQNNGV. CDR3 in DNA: TGTGCCAGCAGCTTAGGGACTAGCTCTCTTGCTGGGTCCTACGAGCAGTACTTC. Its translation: CASSLGTSSLAGSYEQYF.

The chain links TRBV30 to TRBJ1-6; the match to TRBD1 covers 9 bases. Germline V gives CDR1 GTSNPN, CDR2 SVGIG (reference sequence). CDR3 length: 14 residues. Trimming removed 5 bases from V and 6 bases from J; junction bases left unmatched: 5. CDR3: CAWDRGVGNSPLHF. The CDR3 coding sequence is TGTGCCTGGGACAGGGGGGTTGGTAATTCACCCCTCCACTTT.

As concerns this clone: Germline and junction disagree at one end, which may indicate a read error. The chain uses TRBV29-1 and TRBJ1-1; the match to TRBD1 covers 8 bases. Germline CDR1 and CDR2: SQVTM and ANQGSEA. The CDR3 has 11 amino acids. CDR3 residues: CSVVWTGPRLF. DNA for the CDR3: TGCAGCGTGGTGTGGACAGGGCCTCGTTTATTT.

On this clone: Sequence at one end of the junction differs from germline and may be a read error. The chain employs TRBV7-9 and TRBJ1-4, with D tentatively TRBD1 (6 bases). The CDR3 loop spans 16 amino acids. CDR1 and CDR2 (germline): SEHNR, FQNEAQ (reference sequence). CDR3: CSSSHTGQLLNEKLFF. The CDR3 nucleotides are TGTTCCAGCAGCCATACCGGACAGCTTCTTAATGAAAAACTGTTTTTT. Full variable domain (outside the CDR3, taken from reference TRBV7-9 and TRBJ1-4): DTGVSQNPRHKITKRGQNVTFRCDPISEHNRLYWYRQTLGQGPEFLTYFQNEAQLEKSRLLSDRFSAERPKGSFSTLEIQRTEQGDSAMYLCSSSHTGQLLNEKLFFGSGTQLSVL.

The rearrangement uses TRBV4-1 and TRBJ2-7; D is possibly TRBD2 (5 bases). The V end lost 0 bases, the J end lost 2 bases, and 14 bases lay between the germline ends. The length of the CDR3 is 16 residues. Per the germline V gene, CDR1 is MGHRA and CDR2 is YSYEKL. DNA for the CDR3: TGCGCCAGCAGCCAAGATCTCGGACTCGGAACCTACGAGCAGTACTTC. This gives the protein CASSQDLGLGTYEQYF.

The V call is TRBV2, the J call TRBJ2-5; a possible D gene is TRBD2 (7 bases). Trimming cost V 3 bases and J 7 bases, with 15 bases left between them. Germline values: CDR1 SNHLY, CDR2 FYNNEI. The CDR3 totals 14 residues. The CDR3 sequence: CASSDFGGGGTQYF. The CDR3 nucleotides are TGTGCCAGCAGTGATTTCGGAGGGGGGGGGACCCAGTACTTC.

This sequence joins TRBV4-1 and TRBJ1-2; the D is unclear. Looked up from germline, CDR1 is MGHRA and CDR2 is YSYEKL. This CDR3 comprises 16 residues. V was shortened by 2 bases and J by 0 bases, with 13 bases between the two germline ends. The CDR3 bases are TGCGCCAGCAGCCAATCCGGGGAGCAGACTAACTATGGCTACACCTTC. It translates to CASSQSGEQTNYGYTF.

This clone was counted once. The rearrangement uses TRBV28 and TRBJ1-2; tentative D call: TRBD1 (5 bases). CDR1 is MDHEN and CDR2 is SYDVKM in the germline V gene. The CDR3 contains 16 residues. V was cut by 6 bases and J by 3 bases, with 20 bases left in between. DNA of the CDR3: TGTGCCAGCAGCCTGGGACGTGTGGGGGGGTACTATGGCTACACCTTC. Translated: CASSLGRVGGYYGYTF.

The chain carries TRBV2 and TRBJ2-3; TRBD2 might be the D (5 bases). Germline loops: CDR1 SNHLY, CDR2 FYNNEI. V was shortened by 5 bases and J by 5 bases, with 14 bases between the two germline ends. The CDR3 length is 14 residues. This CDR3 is CASSLPGAGDTQYF. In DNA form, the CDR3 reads TGTGCCAGCAGTCTCCCGGGTGCGGGAGATACGCAGTATTTT.

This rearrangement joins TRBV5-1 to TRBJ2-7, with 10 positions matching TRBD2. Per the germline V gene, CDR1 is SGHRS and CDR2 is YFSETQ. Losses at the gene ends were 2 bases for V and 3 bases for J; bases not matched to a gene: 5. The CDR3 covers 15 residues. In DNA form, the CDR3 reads TGCGCCAGCAGCTTCGGACTAGCGGCCAACTACGAGCAGTACTTC. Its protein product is CASSFGLAANYEQYF.

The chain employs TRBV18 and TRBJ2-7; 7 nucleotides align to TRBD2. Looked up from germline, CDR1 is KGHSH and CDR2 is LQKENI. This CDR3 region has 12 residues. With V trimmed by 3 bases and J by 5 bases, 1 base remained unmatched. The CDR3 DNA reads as TGTGCCAGCTCACCGGGGGGGGACGAGCAGTACTTC. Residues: CASSPGGDEQYF.

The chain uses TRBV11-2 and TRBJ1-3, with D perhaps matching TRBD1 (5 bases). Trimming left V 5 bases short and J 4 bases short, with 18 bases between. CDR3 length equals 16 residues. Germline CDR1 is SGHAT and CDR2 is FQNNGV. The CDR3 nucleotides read TGTGCCAGCAGCCGAGGCAGGGTCCATGTCGGAAACACCATATATTTT. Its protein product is CASSRGRVHVGNTIYF. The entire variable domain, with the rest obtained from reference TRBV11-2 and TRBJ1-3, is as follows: EAGVAQSPRYKIIEKRQSVAFWCNPISGHATLYWYQQILGQGPKLLIQFQNNGVVDDSQLPKDRFSAERLKGVDSTLKIQPAKLEDSAVYLCASSRGRVHVGNTIYFGEGSWLTVV.

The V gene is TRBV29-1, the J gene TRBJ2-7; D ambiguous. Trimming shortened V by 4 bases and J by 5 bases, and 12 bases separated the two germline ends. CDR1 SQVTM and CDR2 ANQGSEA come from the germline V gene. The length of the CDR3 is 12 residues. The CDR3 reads CSVGDGSDEQYF. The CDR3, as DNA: TGCAGCGTTGGTGACGGAAGCGACGAGCAGTACTTC.

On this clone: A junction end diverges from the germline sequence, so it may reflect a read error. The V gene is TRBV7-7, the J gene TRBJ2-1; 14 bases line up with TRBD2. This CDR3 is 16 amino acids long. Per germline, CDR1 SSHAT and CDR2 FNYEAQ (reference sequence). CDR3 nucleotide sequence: TGTGCTAGCAGCTTAGGGACTAGCGGGAGATGGGGTGAGCAGTTCTTC. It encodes CASSLGTSGRWGEQFF.

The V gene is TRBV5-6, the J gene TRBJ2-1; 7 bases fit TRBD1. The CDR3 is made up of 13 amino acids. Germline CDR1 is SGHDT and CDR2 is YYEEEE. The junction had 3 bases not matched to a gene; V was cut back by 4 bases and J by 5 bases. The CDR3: CASSPGQNNEQFF. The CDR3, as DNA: TGTGCCAGCAGCCCGGGACAGAACAATGAGCAGTTCTTC.

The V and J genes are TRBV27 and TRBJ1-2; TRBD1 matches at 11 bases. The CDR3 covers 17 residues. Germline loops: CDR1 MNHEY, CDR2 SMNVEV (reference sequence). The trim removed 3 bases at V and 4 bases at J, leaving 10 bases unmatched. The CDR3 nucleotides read TGTGCCAGCAGTTTTTTGGGGACAGGGGGTACCGGCTATGGCTACACCTTC. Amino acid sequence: CASSFLGTGGTGYGYTF.

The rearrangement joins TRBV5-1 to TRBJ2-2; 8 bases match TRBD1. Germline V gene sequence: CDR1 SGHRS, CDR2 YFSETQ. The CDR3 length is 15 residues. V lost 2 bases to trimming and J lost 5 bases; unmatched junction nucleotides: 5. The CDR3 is CASSLGTGRTGELFF. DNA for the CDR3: TGCGCCAGCAGCTTAGGGACAGGTAGAACCGGGGAGCTGTTTTTT.

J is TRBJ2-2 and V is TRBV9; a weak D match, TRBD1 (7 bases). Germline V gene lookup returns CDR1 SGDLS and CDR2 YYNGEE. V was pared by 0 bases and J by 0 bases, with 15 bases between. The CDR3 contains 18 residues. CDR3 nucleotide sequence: TGTGCCAGCAGCGTAGGGGTCGGCGGGACAGCGAACACCGGGGAGCTGTTTTTT. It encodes CASSVGVGGTANTGELFF.

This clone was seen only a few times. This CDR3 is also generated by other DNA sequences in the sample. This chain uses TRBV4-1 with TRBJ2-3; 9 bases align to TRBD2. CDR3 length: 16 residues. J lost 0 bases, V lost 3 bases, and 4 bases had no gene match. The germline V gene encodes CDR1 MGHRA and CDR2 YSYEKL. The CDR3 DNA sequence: TGCGCCAGCAGCCAGGGACTAGCTGCTAGCACAGATACGCAGTATTTT. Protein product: CASSQGLAASTDTQYF.

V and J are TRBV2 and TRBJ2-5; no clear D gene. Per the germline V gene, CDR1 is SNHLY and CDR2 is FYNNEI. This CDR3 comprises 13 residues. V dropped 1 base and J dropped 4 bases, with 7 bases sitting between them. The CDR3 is CASSEERRETQYF. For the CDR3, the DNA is TGTGCCAGCAGTGAAGAGAGGCGAGAGACCCAGTACTTC. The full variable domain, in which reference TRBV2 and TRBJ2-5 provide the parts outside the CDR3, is EPEVTQTPSHQVTQMGQEVILRCVPISNHLYFYWYRQILGQKVEFLVSFYNNEISEKSEIFDDQFSVERPDGSNFTLKIRSTKLEDSAMYFCASSEERRETQYFGPGTRLLVL.

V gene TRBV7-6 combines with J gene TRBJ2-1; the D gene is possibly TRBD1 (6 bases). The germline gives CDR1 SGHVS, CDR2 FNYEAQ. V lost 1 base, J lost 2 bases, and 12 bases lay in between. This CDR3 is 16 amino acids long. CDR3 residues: CASSLGGLGPYNEQFF. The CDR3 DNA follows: TGTGCCAGCAGCTTAGGGGGGCTCGGCCCCTACAATGAGCAGTTCTTC.

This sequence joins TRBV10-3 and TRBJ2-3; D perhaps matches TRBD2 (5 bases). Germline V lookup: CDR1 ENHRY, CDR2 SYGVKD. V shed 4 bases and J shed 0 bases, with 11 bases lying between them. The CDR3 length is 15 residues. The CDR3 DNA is TGTGCCATCAGTGCGACTACGCCTAGCACAGATACGCAGTATTTT. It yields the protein CAISATTPSTDTQYF.

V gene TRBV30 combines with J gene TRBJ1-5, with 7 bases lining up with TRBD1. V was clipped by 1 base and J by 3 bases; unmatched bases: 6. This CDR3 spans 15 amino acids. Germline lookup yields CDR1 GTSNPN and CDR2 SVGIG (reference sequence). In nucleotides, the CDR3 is TGTGCCTGGAGTGCCAAGACAGGGCCCAATCAGCCCCAGCATTTT. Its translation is CAWSAKTGPNQPQHF.

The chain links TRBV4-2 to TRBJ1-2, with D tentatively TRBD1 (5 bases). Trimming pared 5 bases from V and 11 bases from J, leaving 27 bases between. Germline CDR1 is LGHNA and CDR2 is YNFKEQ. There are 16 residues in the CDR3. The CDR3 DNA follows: TGTGCCAGCAGCGATAGCGGGGGGGACGGGTTTCTCAGGTACACCTTC. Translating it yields CASSDSGGDGFLRYTF.

CDR3 nucleotides: TGCGCCAGCAGCCGGACTAGCATGAGCTCCTACAATGAGCAGTTCTTC. Translating it yields CASSRTSMSSYNEQFF. The chain is built from TRBV5-1 and TRBJ2-1; 8 bases align to TRBD2. CDR3 length equals 16 residues. Germline V gives CDR1 SGHRS, CDR2 YFSETQ. V shed 4 bases and J 0 bases; nucleotides not matched to a gene: 6.

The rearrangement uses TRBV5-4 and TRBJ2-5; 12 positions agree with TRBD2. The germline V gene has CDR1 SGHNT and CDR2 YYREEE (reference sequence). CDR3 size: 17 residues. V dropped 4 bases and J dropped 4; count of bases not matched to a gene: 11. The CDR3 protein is CASSLTSGSIGRETQYF. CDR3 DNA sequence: TGTGCCAGCAGCCTGACTAGCGGGAGTATAGGGAGAGAGACCCAGTACTTC.

CDR3 in amino acids: CASSQNTEAFF. In DNA, the CDR3 is TGTGCCAGCAGCCAAAACACTGAAGCTTTCTTT. The genes are TRBV7-8 and TRBJ1-1, with no clear D. CDR1 is SGHVS and CDR2 is FQNEAQ in the germline V gene. V was shortened by 5 bases and J by 2 bases, with 3 bases between the two germline ends. This CDR3 contains 11 residues.

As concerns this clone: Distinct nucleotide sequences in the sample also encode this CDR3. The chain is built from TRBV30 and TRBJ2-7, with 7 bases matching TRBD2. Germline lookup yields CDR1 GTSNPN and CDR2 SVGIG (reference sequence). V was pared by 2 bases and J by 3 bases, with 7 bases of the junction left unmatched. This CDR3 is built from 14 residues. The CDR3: CAWSPTSGGYEQYF. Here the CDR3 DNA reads TGTGCCTGGAGTCCCACCTCGGGGGGCTACGAGCAGTACTTC.

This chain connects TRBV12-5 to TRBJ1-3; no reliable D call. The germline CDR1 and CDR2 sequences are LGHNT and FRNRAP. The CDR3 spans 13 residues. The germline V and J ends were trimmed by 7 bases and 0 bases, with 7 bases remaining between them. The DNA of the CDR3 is TGTGCTAGTGCCCCCCTCTCTGGAAACACCATATATTTT. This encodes CASAPLSGNTIYF.

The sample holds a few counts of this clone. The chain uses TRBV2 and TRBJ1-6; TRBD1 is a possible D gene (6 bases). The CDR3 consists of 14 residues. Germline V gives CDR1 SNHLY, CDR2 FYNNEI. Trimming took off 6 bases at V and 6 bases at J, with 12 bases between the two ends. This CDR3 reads CASSIRTANSPLHF. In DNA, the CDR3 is TGTGCCAGCAGCATCAGGACAGCTAATTCACCCCTCCACTTT. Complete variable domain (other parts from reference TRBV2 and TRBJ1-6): EPEVTQTPSHQVTQMGQEVILRCVPISNHLYFYWYRQILGQKVEFLVSFYNNEISEKSEIFDDQFSVERPDGSNFTLKIRSTKLEDSAMYFCASSIRTANSPLHFGNGTRLTVT.

As DNA, the CDR3 is TGTGCCAGCAGTTTACCGGGGAGAGACACTGAAGCTTTCTTT. Its protein product is CASSLPGRDTEAFF. V is TRBV28 and J is TRBJ1-1; D is unclear. The CDR3 is 14 residues long. With 2 bases removed from V and 3 bases from J, the gap between germline ends came to 10 bases. CDR1 and CDR2 (germline): MDHEN, SYDVKM.